The next 5 T cell receptor beta chains were all read from a single sample in a study of cytomegalovirus exposure and HLA in healthy donors. Amplification used 60 Vbeta primers and 13 Jbeta primers. Sequencing was performed with immunoSEQ multiplex PCR; in TCRdb, only in-frame clones are kept and a portion is missing. The profile shows 200,000 to 250,000 clones, approximately 84% of them singletons. The sequenced material came from PBMCs. The source of these receptors is a girl aged 2 to 9 in good health and CMV-seronegative.

The chain links TRBV27 to TRBJ1-4, with 7 bases fitting TRBD1. The CDR3 has 10 amino acids. Trimming cost V 8 bases and J 13 bases; bases outside gene matches: 4. Germline V gene sequence: CDR1 MNHEY, CDR2 SMNVEV (reference sequence). CDR3 sequence (DNA): TGTGCCAGCGGATACAGGGGACTGTTTTTT. This translates into CASGYRGLFF.

The gene calls are TRBV5-6 and TRBJ1-5; D perhaps matches TRBD1 (6 bases). This CDR3 region has 15 residues. V gave up 7 bases and J gave up 2 bases, with 16 bases separating them. Germline values: CDR1 SGHDT, CDR2 YYEEEE. The chain's CDR3 is CASQRGRGGNQPQHF. The CDR3 DNA reads TGTGCCAGCCAGCGGGGGCGGGGAGGCAATCAGCCCCAGCATTTT.

This rearrangement joins TRBV7-6 to TRBJ2-5; maybe TRBD2 (6 bases). The V and J ends lost 4 bases and 5 bases respectively, with 11 bases between them. The germline V gene encodes CDR1 SGHVS and CDR2 FNYEAQ. This CDR3 comprises 13 residues. The CDR3 spells CASSSLASETQYF. The CDR3 DNA follows: TGTGCCAGCAGCTCTCTAGCGAGCGAGACCCAGTACTTC.

In regard to this clone: One end of the junction varies from germline; a read error may be responsible. The rearrangement uses TRBV6-1 and TRBJ2-1; 10 positions agree with TRBD2. Germline V gives CDR1 MNHNS, CDR2 SASEGT. The CDR3 consists of 12 residues. DNA of the CDR3: TGTGCCAGCAGTGCTAGGACTAGCGGTTGGGTCTTC. This sequence encodes CASSARTSGWVF.

V usage is TRBV2 and J usage is TRBJ2-7; D is undetermined. The CDR3 sequence is 11 residues long. The ends were cut back, 8 bases at V and 2 bases at J, with 7 bases in the middle. Per the germline V gene, CDR1 is SNHLY and CDR2 is FYNNEI. The CDR3 nucleotides read TGTGCCAGCGCGGCAACCTACGAGCAGTACTTC. Its protein product is CASAATYEQYF.